The T cell receptor beta chain described here comes from a study of blood T cell repertoires in COVID-19. Study at large: The cDNA or gDNA used as material had been derived from T cells, B-cell-depleted T cells, or PBMCs.

How the authors handled the data: Amplification from reference gene primers served as the basis for estimated nucleated cell counts. This table comes from immunoSEQ multiplex PCR, and its TCRdb copy is limited to in-frame clones, with some not included. V, J and clone size reflect that table, while D and trimming were determined from the DNA. This sample yields 200,000 to 250,000 clones, of which about 86% are seen a single time; 3% to 3.5% belongs to the top ten. Categorization into cohorts depended on clinical history that participants reported. Germline CDR1 is SGHAT and CDR2 is FQNNGV. This CDR3 spans 14 amino acids. On this clone itself: At one of its ends the junction is not consistent with the germline gene, which may arise from a read error.

The TCR originated in a woman in her 50s in a cohort exposed to, infected with or recovered from COVID-19 (not recorded which). The genes are TRBV11-2 and TRBJ2-5, with TRBD2 matching over 8 bases. The sequenced material came from PBMCs or T cells enriched from blood (not recorded which). The CDR3 coding sequence is TGTGCCAGCAGCTTAGATCGTGGTGGAGACGGGGGGGACTTC. Translation gives CASSLDRGGDGGDF.